This T cell receptor beta chain was observed in a study of T cells after posttransplantation cyclophosphamide. Per germline, CDR1 SGHNT and CDR2 YYREEE (reference sequence). The CDR3 has 14 amino acids. The V end lost 4 bases, the J end lost 7 bases, and 18 bases lay between the germline ends. Concerning this clone itself: Its target is not known.

Cyclophosphamide on days +3 and +4 followed busulfan-fludarabine conditioning and a marrow graft. Notes on the study in general: Tissue-infiltrating T cells from skin or gut overlapped little with blood T cells. TRB clonality was highly associated with recipient CMV seropositivity and reactivation. Donor-recipient repertoire similarity was low at 1-2 months, rising over year one.

Using immunoSEQ multiplex PCR, the repertoire was profiled, and TCRdb retains in-frame clones only, with some absent. The table has 15,000 to 20,000 clones, around 87% seen once. The J gene is TRBJ2-7, the V gene TRBV5-4; no firm D call. This clonotype was sampled from a female patient in her thirties or forties who received an allogeneic stem cell transplant from a related donor, was CMV-positive, and had no GVHD. Some T cells may be the graft donor's. This sample comprised PBMCs, obtained after allogeneic stem cell transplant with posttransplant cyclophosphamide. The CDR3 loop reads CASSPVDLGAEQYF. The CDR3 bases are TGTGCCAGCAGCCCAGTCGACCTAGGTGCGGAGCAGTACTTC.